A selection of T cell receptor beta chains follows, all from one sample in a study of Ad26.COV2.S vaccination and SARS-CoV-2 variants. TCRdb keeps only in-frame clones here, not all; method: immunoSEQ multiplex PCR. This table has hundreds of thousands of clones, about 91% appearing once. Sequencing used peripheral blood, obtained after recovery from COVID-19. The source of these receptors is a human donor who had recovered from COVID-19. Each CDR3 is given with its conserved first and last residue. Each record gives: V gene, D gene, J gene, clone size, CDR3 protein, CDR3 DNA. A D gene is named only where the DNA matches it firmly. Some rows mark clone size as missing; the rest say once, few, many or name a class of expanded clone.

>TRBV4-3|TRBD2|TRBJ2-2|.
CASSQGPSGAVGELFF
TGCGCCAGCAGCCAAGGCCCCAGCGGGGCTGTCGGGGAGCTGTTTTTT
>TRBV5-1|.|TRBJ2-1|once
CASSWSGYYNEQFF
TGCGCCAGCAGCTGGTCAGGTTATTACAATGAGCAGTTCTTC
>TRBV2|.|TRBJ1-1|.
CASSVETEAFF
TGTGCCAGCTCCGTGGAGACTGAAGCTTTCTTT
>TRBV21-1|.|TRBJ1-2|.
CASSKAIKKGDITGYTF
TGTGCCAGCAGCAAAGCGATCAAAAAGGGAGATATAACTGGCTACACCTTC
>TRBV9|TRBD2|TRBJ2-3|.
CASSVAPGTRSGGEEGTQYF
TGTGCCAGCAGCGTAGCTCCTGGGACAAGAAGCGGGGGGGAAGAAGGTACGCAGTATTTT
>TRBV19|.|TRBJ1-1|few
CASTTPRLNTEAFF
TGTGCCAGTACCACCCCACGGTTGAACACTGAAGCTTTCTTT
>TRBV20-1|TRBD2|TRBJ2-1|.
CSASRPSGGWGEQFF
TGCAGTGCTAGTCGACCTAGCGGGGGGTGGGGTGAGCAGTTCTTC
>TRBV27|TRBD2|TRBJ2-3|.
CASTLSGTHNTQYF
TGTGCCAGCACCCTGAGCGGGACCCATAATACGCAGTATTTT
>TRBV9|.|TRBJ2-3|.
CASSVAARETDTQYF
TGTGCCAGCAGCGTAGCGGCAAGAGAGACAGATACGCAGTATTTT
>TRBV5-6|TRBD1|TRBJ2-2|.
CASSLSDREIAGELFF
TGTGCCAGCAGCTTGAGCGACAGGGAAATCGCCGGGGAGCTGTTTTTT
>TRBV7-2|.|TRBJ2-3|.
CASSVGLEGDTQYF
TGTGCCAGCAGCGTGGGACTCGAGGGAGATACGCAGTATTTT
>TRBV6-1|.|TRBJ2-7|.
CASSEAILYEQYF
TGTGCCAGCAGTGAAGCCATCCTCTACGAGCAGTACTTC
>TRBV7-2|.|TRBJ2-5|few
CASSYLLGGKETQYF
TGTGCCAGCAGCTACCTTCTGGGTGGTAAAGAGACCCAGTACTTC
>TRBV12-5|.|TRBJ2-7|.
CASGRQSYEQYF
TGTGCTAGTGGTCGTCAAAGCTACGAGCAGTACTTC
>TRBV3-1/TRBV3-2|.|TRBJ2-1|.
CASSHLGNEQFF
TGTGCCAGCAGCCACCTGGGCAATGAGCAGTTCTTC
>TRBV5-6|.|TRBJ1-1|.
CASSLDVGRNTEAFF
TGTGCCAGCAGCTTGGACGTTGGCAGGAACACTGAAGCTTTCTTT
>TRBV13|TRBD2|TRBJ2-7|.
CASSSLLAGGPYEQYF
TGTGCCAGCAGCTCCCTTCTAGCGGGGGGGCCCTACGAGCAGTACTTC
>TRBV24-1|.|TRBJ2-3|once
CATSFSDTQYF
TGTGCCACCAGTTTCTCAGATACGCAGTATTTT